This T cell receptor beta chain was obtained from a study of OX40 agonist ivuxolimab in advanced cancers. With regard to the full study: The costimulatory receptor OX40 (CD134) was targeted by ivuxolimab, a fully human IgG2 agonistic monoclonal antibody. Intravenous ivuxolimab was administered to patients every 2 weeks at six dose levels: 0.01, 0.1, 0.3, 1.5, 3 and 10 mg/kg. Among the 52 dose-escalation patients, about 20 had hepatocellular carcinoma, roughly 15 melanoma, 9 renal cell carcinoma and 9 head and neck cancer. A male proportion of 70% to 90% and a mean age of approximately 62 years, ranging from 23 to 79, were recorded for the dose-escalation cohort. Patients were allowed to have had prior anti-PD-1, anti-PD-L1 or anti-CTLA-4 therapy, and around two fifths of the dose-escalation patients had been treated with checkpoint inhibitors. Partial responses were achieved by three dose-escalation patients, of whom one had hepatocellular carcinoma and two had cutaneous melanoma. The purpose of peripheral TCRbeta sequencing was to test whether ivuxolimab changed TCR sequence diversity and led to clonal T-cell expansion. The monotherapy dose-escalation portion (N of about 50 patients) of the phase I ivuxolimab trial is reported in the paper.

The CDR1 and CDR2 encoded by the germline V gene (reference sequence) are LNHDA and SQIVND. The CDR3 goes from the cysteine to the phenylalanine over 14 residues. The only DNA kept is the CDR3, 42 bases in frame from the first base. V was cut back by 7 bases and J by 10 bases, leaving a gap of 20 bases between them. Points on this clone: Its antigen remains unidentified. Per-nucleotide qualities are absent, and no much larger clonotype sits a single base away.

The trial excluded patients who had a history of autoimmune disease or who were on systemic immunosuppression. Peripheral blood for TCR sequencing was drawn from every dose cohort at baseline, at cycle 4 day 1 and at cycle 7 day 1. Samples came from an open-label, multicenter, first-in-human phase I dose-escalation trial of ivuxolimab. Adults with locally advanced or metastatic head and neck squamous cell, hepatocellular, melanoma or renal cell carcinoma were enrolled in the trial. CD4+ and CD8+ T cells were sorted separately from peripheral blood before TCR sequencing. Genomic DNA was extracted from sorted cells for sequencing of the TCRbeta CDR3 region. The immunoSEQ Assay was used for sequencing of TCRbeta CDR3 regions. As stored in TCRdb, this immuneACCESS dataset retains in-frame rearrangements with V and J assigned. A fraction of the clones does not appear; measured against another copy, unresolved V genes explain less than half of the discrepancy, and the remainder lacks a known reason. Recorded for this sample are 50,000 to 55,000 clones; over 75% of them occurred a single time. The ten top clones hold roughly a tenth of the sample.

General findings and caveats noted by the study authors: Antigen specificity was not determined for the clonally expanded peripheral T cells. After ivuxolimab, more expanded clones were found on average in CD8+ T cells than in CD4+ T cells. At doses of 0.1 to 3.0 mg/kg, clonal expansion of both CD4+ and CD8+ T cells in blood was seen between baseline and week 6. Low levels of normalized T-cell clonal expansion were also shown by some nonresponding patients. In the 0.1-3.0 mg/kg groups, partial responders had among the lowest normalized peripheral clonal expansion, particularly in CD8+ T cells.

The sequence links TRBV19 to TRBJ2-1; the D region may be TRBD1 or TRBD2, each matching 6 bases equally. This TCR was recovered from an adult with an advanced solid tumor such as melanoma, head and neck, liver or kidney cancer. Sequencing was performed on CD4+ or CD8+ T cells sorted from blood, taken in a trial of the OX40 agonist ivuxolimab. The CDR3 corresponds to CASKSGADRREQFF. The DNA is TGTGCCAGTAAATCGGGGGCCGACCGGAGGGAGCAGTTCTTC.